This T cell receptor (beta chain) stems from a study of T-cell memory formation after mild COVID-19. Via MiXCR, TCRdb re-called the 5' RACE reads, giving one row per CDR3 protein. The sample includes about 410,000 distinct CDR3 sequences, under 25% seen only once; the top ten take under 15%. V shed 7 bases and J shed 6 bases, with 10 bases lying between them. CDR3 length: 12 amino acids. The sequencing sample was made of PBMCs or a T cell subset sorted from them (not recorded which). The TCR comes from an adult woman who had mild COVID-19 (a few samples of this study predate the infection). Cell type and time point are not known. This rearrangement joins TRBV12-3 or TRBV12-4 to TRBJ2-1; D is unresolved. The CDR3 region is CASKGLSNEQFF. Here the CDR3 DNA reads TGTGCCAGCAAGGGATTAAGCAATGAGCAGTTCTTC.